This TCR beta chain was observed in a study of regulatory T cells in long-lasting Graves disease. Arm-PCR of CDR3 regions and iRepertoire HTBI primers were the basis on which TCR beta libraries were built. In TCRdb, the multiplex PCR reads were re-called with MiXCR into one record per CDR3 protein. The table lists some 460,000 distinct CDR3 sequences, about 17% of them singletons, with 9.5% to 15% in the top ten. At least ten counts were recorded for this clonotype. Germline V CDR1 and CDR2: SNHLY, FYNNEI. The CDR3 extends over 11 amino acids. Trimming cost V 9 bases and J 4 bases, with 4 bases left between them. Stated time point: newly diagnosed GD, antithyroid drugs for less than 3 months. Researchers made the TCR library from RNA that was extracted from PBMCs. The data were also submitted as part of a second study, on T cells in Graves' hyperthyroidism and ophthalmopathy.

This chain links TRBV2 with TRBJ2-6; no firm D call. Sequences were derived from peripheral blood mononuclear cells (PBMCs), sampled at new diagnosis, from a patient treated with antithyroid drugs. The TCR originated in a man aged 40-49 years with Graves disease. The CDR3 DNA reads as TGTGCCAGTCGGGGGGCCAACGTCCTGACTTTC. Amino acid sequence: CASRGANVLTF.